Sequencing of this T cell receptor (beta chain) was carried out in a study of memory CD4+ T cells and cytomegalovirus serostatus. Study background: Donors were healthy Belgian adults, under ten CMV seropositive and roughly 25 seronegative.

Germline values: CDR1 SGHTA, CDR2 FQGTGA. The CDR3 is 13 amino acids. Trimming left V 0 bases short and J 5 bases short, with 7 bases between. Study findings and constraints: Of 150 to 200 reported CMV TCRbeta sequences, about 67 were found in memory CD4+ repertoires. Suggested: most of the CMV-linked TCR signature lies in CD4+ memory cells.

Clones were read by immunoSEQ multiplex PCR, and TCRdb kept only the in-frame ones, dropping some. The table lists about 60,000 clones, about 70% of them singletons, with about 2.7% in the top ten. Single viable CD3+CD4+CD8-CD45RO+ cells were sorted as the memory CD4+ T cells. Total CD4+ T cells were enriched by CD4 positive selection. To note about this clone: Its antigen is still unknown.

The clonotype comes from an adult in good health and CMV-seropositive. Sequencing input: memory CD4+ T cells from blood. The chain carries TRBV7-3 and TRBJ2-5; D gene uncertain. CDR3 DNA: TGTGCCAGCAGCTTAACGTATGCCGAGACCCAGTACTTC. It codes for CASSLTYAETQYF.